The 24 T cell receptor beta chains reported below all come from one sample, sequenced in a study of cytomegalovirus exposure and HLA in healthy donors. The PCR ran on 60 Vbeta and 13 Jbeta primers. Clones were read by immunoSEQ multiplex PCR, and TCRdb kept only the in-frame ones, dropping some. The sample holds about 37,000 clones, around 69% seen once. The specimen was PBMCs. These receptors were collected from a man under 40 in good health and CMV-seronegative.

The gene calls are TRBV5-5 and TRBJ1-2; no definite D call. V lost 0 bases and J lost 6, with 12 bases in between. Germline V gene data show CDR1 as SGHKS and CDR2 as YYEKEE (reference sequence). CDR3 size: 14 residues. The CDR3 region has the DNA TGTGCCAGCAGCTTGGGATCCGGGGTAGATGGCTACACCTTC. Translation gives CASSLGSGVDGYTF.

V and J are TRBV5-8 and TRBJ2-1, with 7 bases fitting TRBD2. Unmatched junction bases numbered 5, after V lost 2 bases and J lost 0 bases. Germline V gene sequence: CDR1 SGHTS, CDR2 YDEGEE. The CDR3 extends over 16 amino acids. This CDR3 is CASSFGGELSYNEQFF. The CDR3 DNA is TGTGCCAGCAGCTTTGGGGGGGAACTCTCCTACAATGAGCAGTTCTTC.

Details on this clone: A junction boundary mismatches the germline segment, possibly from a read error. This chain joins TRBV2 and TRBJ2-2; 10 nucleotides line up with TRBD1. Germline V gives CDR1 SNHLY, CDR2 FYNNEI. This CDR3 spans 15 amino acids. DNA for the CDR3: TGTGCCAGCAGGGGACAGGGGTTAAAGGGGGAGGAGCTGCTTTTT. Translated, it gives CASRGQGLKGEELLF.

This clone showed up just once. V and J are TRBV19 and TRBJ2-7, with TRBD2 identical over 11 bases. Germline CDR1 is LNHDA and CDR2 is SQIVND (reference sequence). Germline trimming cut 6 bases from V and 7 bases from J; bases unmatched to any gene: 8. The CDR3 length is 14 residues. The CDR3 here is CASSKLAGAGEQYF. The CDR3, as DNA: TGTGCCAGTAGCAAACTAGCGGGAGCTGGTGAGCAGTACTTC.

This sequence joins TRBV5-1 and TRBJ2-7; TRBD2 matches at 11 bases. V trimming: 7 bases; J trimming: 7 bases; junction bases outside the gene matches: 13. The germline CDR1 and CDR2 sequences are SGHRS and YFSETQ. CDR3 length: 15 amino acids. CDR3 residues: CASALTSGSPREQYF. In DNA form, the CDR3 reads TGCGCCAGCGCCCTTACTAGCGGGAGTCCGCGAGAGCAGTACTTC.

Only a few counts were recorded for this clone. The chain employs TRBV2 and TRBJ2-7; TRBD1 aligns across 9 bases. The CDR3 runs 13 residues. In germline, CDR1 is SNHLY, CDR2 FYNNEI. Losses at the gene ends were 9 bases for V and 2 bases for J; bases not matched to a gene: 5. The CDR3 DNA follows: TGTGCCAGGGGGGGACAGGGTACCTACGAGCAGTACTTC. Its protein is CARGGQGTYEQYF.

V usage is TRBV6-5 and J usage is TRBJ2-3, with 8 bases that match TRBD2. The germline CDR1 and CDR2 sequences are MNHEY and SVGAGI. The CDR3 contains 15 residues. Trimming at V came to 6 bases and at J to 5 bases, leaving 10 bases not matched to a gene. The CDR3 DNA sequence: TGTGCCAGCAGCGCCACCAGCGGGGGAATAGATACGCAGTATTTT. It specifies CASSATSGGIDTQYF.

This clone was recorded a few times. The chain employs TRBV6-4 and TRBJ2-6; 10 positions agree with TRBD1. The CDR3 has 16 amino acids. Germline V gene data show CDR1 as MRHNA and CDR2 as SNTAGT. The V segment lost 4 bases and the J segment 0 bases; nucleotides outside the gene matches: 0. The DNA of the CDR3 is TGTGCCAGCAGTGGGACAGGGGGCTCTGGGGCCAACGTCCTGACTTTC. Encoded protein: CASSGTGGSGANVLTF.

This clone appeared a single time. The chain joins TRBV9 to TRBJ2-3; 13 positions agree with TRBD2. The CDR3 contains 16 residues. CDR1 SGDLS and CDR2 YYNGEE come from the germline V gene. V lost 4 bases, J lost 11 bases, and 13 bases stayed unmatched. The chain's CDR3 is CASSPGSTSGGLGQYF. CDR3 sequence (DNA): TGTGCCAGCAGCCCCGGATCGACTAGCGGGGGGCTGGGGCAGTATTTT.

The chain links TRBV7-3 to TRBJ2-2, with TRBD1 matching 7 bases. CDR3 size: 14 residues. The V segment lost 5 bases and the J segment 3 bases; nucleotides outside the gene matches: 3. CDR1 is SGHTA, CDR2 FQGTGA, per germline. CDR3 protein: CASSRDRDTGELFF. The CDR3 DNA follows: TGTGCCAGCAGCCGGGACAGAGACACCGGGGAGCTGTTTTTT.

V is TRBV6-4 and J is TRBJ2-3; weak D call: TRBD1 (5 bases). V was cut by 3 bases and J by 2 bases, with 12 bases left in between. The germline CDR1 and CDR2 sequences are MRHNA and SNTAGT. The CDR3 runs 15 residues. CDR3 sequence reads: CASSEQVSHTDTQYF. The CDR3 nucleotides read TGTGCCAGCAGTGAACAGGTATCCCACACAGATACGCAGTATTTT.

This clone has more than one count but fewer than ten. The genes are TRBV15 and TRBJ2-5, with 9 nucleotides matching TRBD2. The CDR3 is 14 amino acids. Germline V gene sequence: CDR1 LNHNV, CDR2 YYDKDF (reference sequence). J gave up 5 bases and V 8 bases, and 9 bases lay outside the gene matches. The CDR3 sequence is CATGTSGPWETQYF. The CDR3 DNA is TGTGCCACCGGAACTAGCGGGCCTTGGGAGACCCAGTACTTC.

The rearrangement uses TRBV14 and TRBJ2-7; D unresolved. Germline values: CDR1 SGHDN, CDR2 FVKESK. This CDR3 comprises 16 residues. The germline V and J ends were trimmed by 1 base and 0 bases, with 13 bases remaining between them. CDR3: CASSQGWAGFSYEQYF. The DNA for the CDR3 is TGTGCCAGCAGCCAAGGATGGGCCGGATTCTCCTACGAGCAGTACTTC.

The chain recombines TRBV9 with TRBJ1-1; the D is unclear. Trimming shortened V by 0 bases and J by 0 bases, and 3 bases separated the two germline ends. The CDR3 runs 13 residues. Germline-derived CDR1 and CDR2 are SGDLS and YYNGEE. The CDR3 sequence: CASSVAVNTEAFF. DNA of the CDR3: TGTGCCAGCAGCGTAGCGGTGAACACTGAAGCTTTCTTT.

CDR3 nucleotides: TGTGCCAGCAGTTCTCTAGCGGGAGGGCGACCCGAGCAGTACTTC. As protein: CASSSLAGGRPEQYF. V usage is TRBV27 and J usage is TRBJ2-7; 12 positions agree with TRBD2. Trimming took 4 bases from V and 6 from J; bases not matched to a gene: 7. The CDR3 runs 15 residues. Germline V gives CDR1 MNHEY, CDR2 SMNVEV (reference sequence).

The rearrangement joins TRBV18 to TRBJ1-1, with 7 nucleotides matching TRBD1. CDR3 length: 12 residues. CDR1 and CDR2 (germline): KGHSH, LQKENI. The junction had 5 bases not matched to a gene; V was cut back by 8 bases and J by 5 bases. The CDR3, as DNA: TGTGCCAGCACGACAGGGCAGACTGAAGCTTTCTTT. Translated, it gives CASTTGQTEAFF.

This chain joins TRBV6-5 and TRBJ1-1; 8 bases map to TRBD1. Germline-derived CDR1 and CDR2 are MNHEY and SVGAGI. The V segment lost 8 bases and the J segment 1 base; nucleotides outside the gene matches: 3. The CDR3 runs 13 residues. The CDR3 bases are TGTGCCAGCTCGGACAGGGAGAACACTGAAGCTTTCTTT. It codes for CASSDRENTEAFF.

The CDR3 reads CASSEGVLNSPLHF. In DNA, the CDR3 is TGCGCCAGCTCCGAGGGGGTACTCAATTCACCCCTCCACTTT. This rearrangement joins TRBV5-1 to TRBJ1-6; TRBD1 might be the D (6 bases). Germline CDR1 reads SGHRS; CDR2 reads YFSETQ. The V and J ends lost 7 bases and 7 bases respectively, with 15 bases between them. This CDR3 region has 14 residues.

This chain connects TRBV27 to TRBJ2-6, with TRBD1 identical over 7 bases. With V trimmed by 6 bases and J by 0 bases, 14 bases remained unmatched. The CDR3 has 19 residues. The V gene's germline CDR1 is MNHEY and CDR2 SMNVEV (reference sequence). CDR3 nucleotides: TGTGCCAGCAGCTCATGGCCTACTAGGGGGCTCTCTGGGGCCAACGTCCTGACTTTC. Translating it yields CASSSWPTRGLSGANVLTF.

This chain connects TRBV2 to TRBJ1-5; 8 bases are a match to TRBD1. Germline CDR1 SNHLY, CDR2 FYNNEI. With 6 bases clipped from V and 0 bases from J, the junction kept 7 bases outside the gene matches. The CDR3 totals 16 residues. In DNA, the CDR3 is TGTGCCAGCAGCCCGACAGGGGCATATAGCAATCAGCCCCAGCATTTT. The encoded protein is CASSPTGAYSNQPQHF.

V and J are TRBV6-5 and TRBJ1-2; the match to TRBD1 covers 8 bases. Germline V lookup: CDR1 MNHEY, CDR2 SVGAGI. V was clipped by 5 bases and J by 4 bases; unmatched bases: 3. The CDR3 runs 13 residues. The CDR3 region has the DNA TGTGCCAGCAGTGACAGGGGTCTCTATGGCTACACCTTC. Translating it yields CASSDRGLYGYTF.

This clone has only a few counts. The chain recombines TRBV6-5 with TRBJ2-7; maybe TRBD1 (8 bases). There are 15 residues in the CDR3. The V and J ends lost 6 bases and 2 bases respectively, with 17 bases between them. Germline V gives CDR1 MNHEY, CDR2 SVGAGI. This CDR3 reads CASSPGGGGTYEQYF. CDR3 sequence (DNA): TGTGCCAGCAGCCCAGGGGGCGGGGGAACCTACGAGCAGTACTTC.

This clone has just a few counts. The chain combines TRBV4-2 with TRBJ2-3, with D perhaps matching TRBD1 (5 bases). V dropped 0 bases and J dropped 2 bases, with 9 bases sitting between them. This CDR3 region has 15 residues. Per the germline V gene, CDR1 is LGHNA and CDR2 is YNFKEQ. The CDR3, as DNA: TGTGCCAGCAGCCAAGAAGCCAGGGCCACAGATACGCAGTATTTT. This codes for CASSQEARATDTQYF.

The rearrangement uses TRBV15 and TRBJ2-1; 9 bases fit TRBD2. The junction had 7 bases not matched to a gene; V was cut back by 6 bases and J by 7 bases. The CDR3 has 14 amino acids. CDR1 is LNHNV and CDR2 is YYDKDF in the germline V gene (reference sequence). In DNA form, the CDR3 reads TGTGCCACCAGTAATAGCGGGAGCTGGAATGAGCAGTTCTTC. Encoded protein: CATSNSGSWNEQFF. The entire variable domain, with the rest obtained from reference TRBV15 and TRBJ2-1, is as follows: DAMVIQNPRYQVTQFGKPVTLSCSQTLNHNVMYWYQQKSSQAPKLLFHYYDKDFNNEADTPDNFQSRRPNTSFCFLDIRSPGLGDTAMYLCATSNSGSWNEQFFGPGTRLTVL.